These T cell receptor beta chains were read from a single sample in a study of a mutant IDH1 vaccine in newly diagnosed glioma. Produced via immunoSEQ multiplex PCR; TCRdb's table is partial and in-frame only. This table holds approximately 61,000 clones, around 84% found once. For these receptors, no antigen is known. The sequencing used PBMCs, collected from a glioma patient whose treatment included an IDH1 peptide vaccine. The source of these receptors is a woman in her forties or fifties with glioma. CDR3s include the opening cysteine and the closing phenylalanine or tryptophan. The D gene is left open where the match is weak. A clone size is listed for some rows: how often the clone was seen (once, few, many), or a class if it is expanded.

abundance: few
d_gene: .
j_gene: TRBJ1-3
v_gene: TRBV19
CDR3aa: CASSGTGNTIYF
CDR3nt: TGTGCCAGCTCGGGCACTGGAAACACCATATATTTT

abundance: .
d_gene: TRBD1
j_gene: TRBJ2-7
v_gene: TRBV7-2
CDR3aa: CASRLTGTGAYEQYF
CDR3nt: TGTGCCAGCAGGTTAACCGGGACAGGGGCCTACGAGCAGTACTTC

abundance: .
d_gene: .
j_gene: TRBJ2-5
v_gene: TRBV5-6
CDR3aa: CASSLTFQETQYF
CDR3nt: TGTGCCAGCAGCTTGACGTTCCAAGAGACCCAGTACTTC

abundance: few
d_gene: .
j_gene: TRBJ1-1
v_gene: TRBV21-1
CDR3aa: CASTSPQIGPEAFF
CDR3nt: TGTGCCAGCACCTCCCCCCAAATTGGGCCTGAAGCTTTCTTT

abundance: few
d_gene: .
j_gene: TRBJ1-2
v_gene: TRBV5-4
CDR3aa: CASSLDSRSGEYGYTF
CDR3nt: TGTGCCAGCAGCTTGGACAGTAGGTCAGGGGAATATGGCTACACCTTC

abundance: .
d_gene: TRBD2
j_gene: TRBJ2-3
v_gene: TRBV11-2
CDR3aa: CASSLRGGAKDTQYF
CDR3nt: TGTGCCAGCAGCTTGCGCGGGGGGGCCAAAGATACGCAGTATTTT

abundance: .
d_gene: TRBD1
j_gene: TRBJ2-7
v_gene: TRBV5-4
CDR3aa: CASSLARDRGYEQYF
CDR3nt: TGTGCCAGCAGCTTGGCTCGGGACAGGGGCTACGAGCAGTACTTC

abundance: .
d_gene: .
j_gene: TRBJ2-7
v_gene: TRBV2
CDR3aa: CASSDGRLTYEQYF
CDR3nt: TGTGCCAGCAGTGACGGGCGGCTTACCTACGAGCAGTACTTC

abundance: .
d_gene: TRBD1
j_gene: TRBJ2-5
v_gene: TRBV6-1
CDR3aa: CASSEAGTGEGETQYF
CDR3nt: TGTGCCAGCAGTGAAGCTGGGACAGGGGAAGGGGAGACCCAGTACTTC

abundance: .
d_gene: TRBD1
j_gene: TRBJ1-6
v_gene: TRBV19
CDR3aa: CASRPVTGGESVNSPLHF
CDR3nt: TGTGCCAGTAGACCGGTGACAGGGGGTGAATCCGTAAATTCACCCCTCCACTTT

abundance: .
d_gene: .
j_gene: TRBJ1-2
v_gene: TRBV11-2
CDR3aa: CASSLVRADYYGYTF
CDR3nt: TGTGCCAGCAGCTTAGTTCGGGCCGATTACTATGGCTACACCTTC

abundance: .
d_gene: .
j_gene: TRBJ2-7
v_gene: TRBV29-1
CDR3aa: CSVAGEVAYEQYF
CDR3nt: TGCAGCGTTGCGGGGGAAGTAGCCTACGAGCAGTACTTC

abundance: .
d_gene: .
j_gene: TRBJ2-3
v_gene: TRBV4-3
CDR3aa: CASSQRAGTDTQYF
CDR3nt: TGCGCCAGCAGCCAAAGAGCGGGCACAGATACGCAGTATTTT

abundance: .
d_gene: TRBD1
j_gene: TRBJ2-3
v_gene: TRBV5-1
CDR3aa: CASKDRGYPSDTQYF
CDR3nt: TGCGCCAGCAAGGACAGGGGATATCCCTCTGATACGCAGTATTTT

abundance: .
d_gene: .
j_gene: TRBJ1-2
v_gene: TRBV6-5
CDR3aa: CASSPVQSYGYTF
CDR3nt: TGTGCCAGCAGCCCCGTACAGAGCTATGGCTACACCTTC

abundance: .
d_gene: TRBD2
j_gene: TRBJ2-7
v_gene: TRBV11-3
CDR3aa: CASSPQLVTSGGTQYF
CDR3nt: TGTGCCAGCAGCCCCCAACTAGTGACTAGCGGGGGTACGCAGTACTTC

abundance: .
d_gene: TRBD1
j_gene: TRBJ1-5
v_gene: TRBV18
CDR3aa: CASSRDRRANSNQPQHF
CDR3nt: TGTGCCAGCTCACGGGACAGGAGGGCCAATAGCAATCAGCCCCAGCATTTT

abundance: .
d_gene: .
j_gene: TRBJ2-7
v_gene: TRBV15
CDR3aa: CATSATGTNSYEQYF
CDR3nt: TGTGCCACCAGCGCTACCGGGACCAACTCCTACGAGCAGTACTTC

abundance: once
d_gene: TRBD1
j_gene: TRBJ2-6
v_gene: TRBV2
CDR3aa: CASSPPGQVLSGANVLTF
CDR3nt: TGTGCCAGCAGTCCCCCCGGACAGGTACTCTCTGGGGCCAACGTCCTGACTTTC

abundance: .
d_gene: .
j_gene: TRBJ1-3
v_gene: TRBV9
CDR3aa: CASSVAAGTSGNTIYF
CDR3nt: TGTGCCAGCAGCGTAGCCGCAGGGACCTCTGGAAACACCATATATTTT

abundance: .
d_gene: TRBD1
j_gene: TRBJ1-5
v_gene: TRBV9
CDR3aa: CASSVGTGNNQPQHF
CDR3nt: TGTGCCAGCAGCGTGGGGACAGGAAACAATCAGCCCCAGCATTTT

abundance: .
d_gene: .
j_gene: TRBJ2-3
v_gene: TRBV9
CDR3aa: CASSVGPSTDTQYF
CDR3nt: TGTGCCAGCAGCGTTGGCCCGTCCACAGATACGCAGTATTTT

abundance: .
d_gene: .
j_gene: TRBJ1-3
v_gene: TRBV4-1
CDR3aa: CASSQEGTSGNTIYF
CDR3nt: TGCGCCAGCAGCCAAGAAGGGACCTCTGGAAACACCATATATTTT

abundance: .
d_gene: .
j_gene: TRBJ1-5
v_gene: TRBV10-3
CDR3aa: CAISESGGNQPQHF
CDR3nt: TGTGCCATCAGTGAGTCAGGGGGCAATCAGCCCCAGCATTTT

abundance: .
d_gene: TRBD1
j_gene: TRBJ1-1
v_gene: TRBV27
CDR3aa: CASSDIQGARAFF
CDR3nt: TGTGCCAGCAGTGACATACAGGGGGCAAGGGCTTTCTTT